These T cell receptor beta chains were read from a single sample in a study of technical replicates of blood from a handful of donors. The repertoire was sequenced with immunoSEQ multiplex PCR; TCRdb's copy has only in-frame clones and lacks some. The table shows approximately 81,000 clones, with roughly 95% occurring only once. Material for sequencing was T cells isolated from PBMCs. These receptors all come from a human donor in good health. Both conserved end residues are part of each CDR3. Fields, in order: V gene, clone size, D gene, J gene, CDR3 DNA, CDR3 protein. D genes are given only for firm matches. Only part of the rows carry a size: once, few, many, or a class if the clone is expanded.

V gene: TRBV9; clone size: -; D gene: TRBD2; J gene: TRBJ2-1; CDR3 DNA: TGTGCCGGCAGCGCCACTAGCGGGATCTACAATGAGCAGTTCTTC; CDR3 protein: CAGSATSGIYNEQFF
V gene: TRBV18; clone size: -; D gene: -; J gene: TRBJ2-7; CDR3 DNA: TGTGCCAGCTCACCACCGGTGGTCAGGGGACACGAGCAGTACTTC; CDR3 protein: CASSPPVVRGHEQYF
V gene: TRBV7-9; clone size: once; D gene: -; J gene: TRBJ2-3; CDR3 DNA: TGTGCCAGCAGCCGCGGGACTTCACTTTTCACAGATACGCAGTATTTT; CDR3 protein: CASSRGTSLFTDTQYF
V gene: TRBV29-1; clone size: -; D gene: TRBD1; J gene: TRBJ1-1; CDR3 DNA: TGCAGCGTTATGACAGGGGGCCTCACTGAAGCTTTCTTT; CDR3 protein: CSVMTGGLTEAFF
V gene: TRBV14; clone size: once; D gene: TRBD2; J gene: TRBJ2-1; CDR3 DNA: TGTGCCAGCAGCCAATCCGGGGGGGTTGTAAACAATGAGCAGTTCTTC; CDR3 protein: CASSQSGGVVNNEQFF
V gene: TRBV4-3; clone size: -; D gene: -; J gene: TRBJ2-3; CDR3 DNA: TGCGCCAGCAGCCAAGCCCCGGGAGTAGCAGATACGCAGTATTTT; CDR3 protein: CASSQAPGVADTQYF
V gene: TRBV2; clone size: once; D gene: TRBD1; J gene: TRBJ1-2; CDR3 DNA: TGTGCCAGCAGGAACGGACAGGGGATGCCCTTC; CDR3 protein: CASRNGQGMPF
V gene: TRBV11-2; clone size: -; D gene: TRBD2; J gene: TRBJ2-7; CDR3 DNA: TGTGCCAGCAGCTTATTAGGACTAGCATCCTACGAGCAGTACTTC; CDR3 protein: CASSLLGLASYEQYF
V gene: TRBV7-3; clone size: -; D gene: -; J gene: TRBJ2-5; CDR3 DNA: TGTGCCAGCAGCTTAATAGGAGGGACAGCGAACGACGAGACCCAGTACTTC; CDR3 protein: CASSLIGGTANDETQYF
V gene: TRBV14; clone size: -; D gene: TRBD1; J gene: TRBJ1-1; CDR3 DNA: TGTGCCAGCAGCCAAGGGACAGGTCTTGAAGCTTTCTTT; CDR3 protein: CASSQGTGLEAFF
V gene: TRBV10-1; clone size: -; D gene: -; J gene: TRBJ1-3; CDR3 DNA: TGCGCCAGCAGCCCTCAGGTTGGAAACACCATATATTTT; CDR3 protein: CASSPQVGNTIYF
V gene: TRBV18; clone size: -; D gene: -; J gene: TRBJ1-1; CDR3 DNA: TGTGCCAGCTCACCGGACAGCCTTGAAGCTTTCTTT; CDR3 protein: CASSPDSLEAFF
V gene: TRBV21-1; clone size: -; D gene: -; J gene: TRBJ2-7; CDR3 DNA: TGTGCCAGCAGCAAAGCTAGCGGGACTACCTACGAGCAGTACTTC; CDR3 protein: CASSKASGTTYEQYF
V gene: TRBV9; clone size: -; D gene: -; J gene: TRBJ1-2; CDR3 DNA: TGTGCCAGCAGCGTAGCTCCGTGGAGTGGCTACACCTTC; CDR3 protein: CASSVAPWSGYTF
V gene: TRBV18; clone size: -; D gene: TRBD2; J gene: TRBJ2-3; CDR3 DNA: TGTGCCAGCTCCCCACTACTAGCGGGGACCACAGATACGCAGTATTTT; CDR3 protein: CASSPLLAGTTDTQYF
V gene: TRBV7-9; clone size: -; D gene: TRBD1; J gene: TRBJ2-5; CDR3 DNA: TGTGCCAGCAGCGAAGGACAGGTCTTACAAGAGACCCAGTACTTC; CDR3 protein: CASSEGQVLQETQYF
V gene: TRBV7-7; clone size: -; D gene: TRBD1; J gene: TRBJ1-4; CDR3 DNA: TGTGCTAGCAGCTCGGGACAGGGGGCAAAGAATGAAAAACTGTTTTTT; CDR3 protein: CASSSGQGAKNEKLFF
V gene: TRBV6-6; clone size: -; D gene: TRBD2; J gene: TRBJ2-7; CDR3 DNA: TGTGCCAGCACCCGACTAGCGGGAGGGTACGAGCAGTACTTC; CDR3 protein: CASTRLAGGYEQYF
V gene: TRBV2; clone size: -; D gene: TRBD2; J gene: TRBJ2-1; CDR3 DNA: TGTGCCAGCAGTTCTAGCGGGAGGGCCTTTGAGCAGTTCTTC; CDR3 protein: CASSSSGRAFEQFF
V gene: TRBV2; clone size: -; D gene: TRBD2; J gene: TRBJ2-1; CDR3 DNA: TGTGCCAGTTTTCTCCGTCTAGCGGCCGGGGGTAGTGAGCAGTTCTTC; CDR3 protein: CASFLRLAAGGSEQFF
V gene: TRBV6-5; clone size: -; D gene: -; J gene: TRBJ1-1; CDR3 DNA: TGTGCCAGCAGGCAACAGGGAAATGTACACACTGAAGCTTTCTTT; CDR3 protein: CASRQQGNVHTEAFF
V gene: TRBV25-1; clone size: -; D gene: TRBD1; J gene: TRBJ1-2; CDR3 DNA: TGTGCCAGCAGTGAATATGGTAACAGGGGGCAGGATGGCTACACCTTC; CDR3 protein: CASSEYGNRGQDGYTF
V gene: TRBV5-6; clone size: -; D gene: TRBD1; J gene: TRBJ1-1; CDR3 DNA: TGTGCCAGCAGCTTGGTAGGGACAGACCGTTCGAACACTGAAGCTTTCTTT; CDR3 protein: CASSLVGTDRSNTEAFF
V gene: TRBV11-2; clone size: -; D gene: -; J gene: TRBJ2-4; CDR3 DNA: TGTGCCAGCACTGCCAAAAACATTCAGTACTTC; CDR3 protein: CASTAKNIQYF
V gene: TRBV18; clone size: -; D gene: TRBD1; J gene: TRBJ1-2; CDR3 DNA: TGTGCCAGCTCACCGGAACAGGGGCGCTACTATGGCTACACCTTC; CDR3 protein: CASSPEQGRYYGYTF
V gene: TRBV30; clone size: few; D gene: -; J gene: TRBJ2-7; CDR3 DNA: TGTGCCTGTGGTCAGGGGTACGAGCAGTACTTC; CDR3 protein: CACGQGYEQYF
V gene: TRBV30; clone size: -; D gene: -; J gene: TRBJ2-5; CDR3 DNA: TGTGCCTTGGGGGGACCTCCGTACTTC; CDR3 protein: CALGGPPYF
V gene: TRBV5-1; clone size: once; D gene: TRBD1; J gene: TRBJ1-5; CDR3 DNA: TGCGCCAGCAGCGAAGCGACAGGGTACGACCAGCCCCAGCATTTT; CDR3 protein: CASSEATGYDQPQHF
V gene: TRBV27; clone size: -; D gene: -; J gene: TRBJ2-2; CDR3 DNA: TGTGCCAGCAGTCCCCCCCCGAGCGGCGGGGAGCTGTTTTTT; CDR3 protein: CASSPPPSGGELFF
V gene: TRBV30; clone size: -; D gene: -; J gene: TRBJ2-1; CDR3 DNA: TGTGCCTGGAGTTTAGGTAGCGGTGCCTACAATGAGCAGTTCTTC; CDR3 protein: CAWSLGSGAYNEQFF
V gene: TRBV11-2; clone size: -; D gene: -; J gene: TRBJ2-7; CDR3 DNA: TGTGCCAGCAGCCCGTACAGCTACGAGCAGTACTTC; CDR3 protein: CASSPYSYEQYF
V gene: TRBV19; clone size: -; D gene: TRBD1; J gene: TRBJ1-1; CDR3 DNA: TGTGCCAGTACCCAGGGACAGGATACGAACACTGAAGCTTTCTTT; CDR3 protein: CASTQGQDTNTEAFF
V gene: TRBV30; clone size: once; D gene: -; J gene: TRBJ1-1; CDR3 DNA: TGTGCCTGGAGCGGCGGTTTGGGAGCTTTCTTT; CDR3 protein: CAWSGGLGAFF
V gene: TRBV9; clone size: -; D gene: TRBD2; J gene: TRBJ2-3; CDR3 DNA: TGTGCCAGCAGCGTAGGCGGGAGGCAAGATACGCAGTATTTT; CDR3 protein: CASSVGGRQDTQYF
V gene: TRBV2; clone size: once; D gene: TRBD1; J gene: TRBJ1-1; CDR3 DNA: TGTGCCAGCAGTCTAGGACAGGGGTTCACTGAAGCTTTCTTT; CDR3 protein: CASSLGQGFTEAFF
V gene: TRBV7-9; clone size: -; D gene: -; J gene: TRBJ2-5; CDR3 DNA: TGTGCCAGCAGCGGGGCACAAGAGACCCAGTACTTC; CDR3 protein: CASSGAQETQYF
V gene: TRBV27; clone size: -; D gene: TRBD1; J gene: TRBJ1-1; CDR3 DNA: TGTGCCAGCAGTATACAGGGGGGAGCAAGGACTGAAGCTTTCTTT; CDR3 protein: CASSIQGGARTEAFF